This T cell receptor (beta chain) was sequenced for a study of radiotherapy plus CTLA-4 blockade in lung cancer (dated by TCRdb to 2016 to 2019). For context, the study as a whole: Among the enrolled patients, 15% to 20% had an objective response, and roughly 30% reached disease control. Points the paper makes about the study in general: The strongest predictors of response were reported to be early dynamic shifts in blood T cell clones along with a rise in serum interferon-beta following radiation. After treatment with radiotherapy and ipilimumab, TCR clones that came from tumors expanded in the peripheral blood.

CDR1 and CDR2, looked up from the germline V gene (reference sequence), are SGHNT and YYREEE. The cysteine opens and the phenylalanine closes a CDR3 of 15 amino acids. Only the CDR3 part of the read is kept: 45 bases, read in frame from the first base. Trimming takes 1 base off V and 4 bases off J; junction bases not matched to a gene: 6. Notes on this clone: This clone's antigen is unknown. Base qualities are not recorded, but no much larger clone differs from it by a single base.

The study tested focal radiation therapy combined with CTLA-4 blockade (ipilimumab) in patients with chemo-refractory metastatic non-small-cell lung cancer. Receptor libraries were prepared by the immunoSEQ multiplex PCR assay. TCRdb limited this immuneACCESS table to in-frame rearrangements with V and J called. A share of clones is missing; checked studies link under half to unresolved V genes, and the rest is unexplained. The sample data list about 44,000 clones, and roughly three quarters of these were observed just once. The top ten clonotypes cover under 3% of the sample. The clonotype comes from a human donor with non-small cell lung cancer whose response to radiotherapy plus ipilimumab could not be evaluated. The sample consisted of peripheral blood, taken from a patient treated with radiotherapy plus ipilimumab. The sequence links TRBV5-4 to TRBJ2-3; TRBD2 lines up with 7 middle nucleotides. The nucleotide sequence reads as follows: TGTGCCAGCAGCTTGTCGGCGGGAGCGTCAGATACGCAGTATTTT. This codes for CASSLSAGASDTQYF.